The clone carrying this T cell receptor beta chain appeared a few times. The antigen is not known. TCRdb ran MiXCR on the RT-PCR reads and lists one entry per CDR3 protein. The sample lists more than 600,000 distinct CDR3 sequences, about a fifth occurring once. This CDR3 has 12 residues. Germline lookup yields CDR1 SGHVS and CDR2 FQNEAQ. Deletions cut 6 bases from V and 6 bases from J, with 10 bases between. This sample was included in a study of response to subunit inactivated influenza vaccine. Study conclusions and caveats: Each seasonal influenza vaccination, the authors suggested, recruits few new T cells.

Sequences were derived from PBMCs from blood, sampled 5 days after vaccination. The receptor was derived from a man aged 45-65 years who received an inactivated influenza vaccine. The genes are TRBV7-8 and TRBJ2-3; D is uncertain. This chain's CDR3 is CASRQTGDTQYF. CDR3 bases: TGTGCCAGCAGACAGACTGGGGATACGCAGTATTTT.